This TCR beta chain was documented in a study of cytomegalovirus exposure and HLA in healthy donors. PCR used 60 Vbeta primers and 13 Jbeta primers. Clones were sequenced by immunoSEQ multiplex PCR, and TCRdb holds only the in-frame ones, with some missing. The top ten hold about 2.5% of the sample, which has some 200,000 clones, just under 70% seen once. Study conclusions and caveats: Per a later analysis, 18,000 or so TCR beta sequences showed association with HLA alleles at 0.05 false discovery rate. As a later analysis showed, a missense DCLRE1C variant was linked to trimming of TCR beta V- and J-genes. In vitro data verified a few CMV-associated chains as specific for CMV antigens.

Points on this clone: The antigen is unknown.

Germline CDR1 is MNHNS and CDR2 is SASEGT. V was clipped by 2 bases and J by 1 base; unmatched bases: 3. This CDR3 is built from 16 residues. Sequencing used PBMCs. The rearrangement links TRBV6-1 to TRBJ2-2; TRBD2 matches at 8 bases. This TCR came from a middle-aged man in good health and CMV-seropositive. This chain's CDR3 is CASSERGGLNTGELFF. DNA for the CDR3: TGTGCCAGCAGTGAACGGGGGGGCCTGAACACCGGGGAGCTGTTTTTT.